A selection of T cell receptor beta chains follows, all from one sample in a study of blood T cell repertoires in COVID-19. Assay used: immunoSEQ multiplex PCR; TCRdb lists only in-frame clones, some missing. This table has under 300,000 clones, roughly 90% appearing once. The sample comprised peripheral blood. The origin of the receptors is a man aged 45-60 years with acute or convalescent COVID-19. Both conserved end residues are part of each CDR3. The D gene is left open where the match is weak. Some rows have no size entry. The others give once, few or many, or a class for an expanded clone.

TRBV18,TRBJ1-1,14,NA,NA,TGTGCCAGCTCACCATTGGGCCGGAACACTGAAGCTTTCTTT,CASSPLGRNTEAFF
TRBV9,TRBJ2-1,14,TRBD2,NA,TGTGCCAGCAGCGTAGCGGGGGGGACCGGTGAGCAGTTCTTC,CASSVAGGTGEQFF
TRBV19,TRBJ1-1,12,NA,NA,TGTGCCAGTAAGCGGGGCGGACCTGAAGCTTTCTTT,CASKRGGPEAFF
TRBV6-1,TRBJ2-6,15,NA,NA,TGTGCCAGCAGTGAAATGGTAGCTGGGGCCAACGTCCTGACTTTC,CASSEMVAGANVLTF
TRBV6-2/TRBV6-3,TRBJ1-5,13,NA,once,TGTGCCAGCAGTTCCCGAGGTACAAAGCCCCAGCATTTT,CASSSRGTKPQHF
TRBV10-3,TRBJ2-2,12,NA,few,TGTGCCATCAGACAGGGCACCGGGGAGCTGTTTTTT,CAIRQGTGELFF
TRBV11-3,TRBJ2-5,16,TRBD2,NA,TGTGCCAGCAGCTCGACTAGCGGGGGGGCCGTGGAGACCCAGTACTTC,CASSSTSGGAVETQYF
TRBV6-5,TRBJ1-6,13,NA,NA,TGTGCCAGCAGCCTAGAGGGTTATTCACCCCTCCACTTT,CASSLEGYSPLHF
TRBV27,TRBJ1-6,14,TRBD1,NA,TGTGCCAGCAGTTCTCAGGGGGCACAGTCACCCCTCCACTTT,CASSSQGAQSPLHF
TRBV10-1,TRBJ2-3,15,TRBD2,NA,TGCGCCAGCAGTGAGGCGCGGGGGGCATTAGATACGCAGTATTTT,CASSEARGALDTQYF
TRBV2,TRBJ1-1,11,NA,few,TGTGCCAGCAGATCCCTCACTGAAGCTTTCTTT,CASRSLTEAFF
TRBV5-1,TRBJ2-5,15,TRBD2,NA,TGCGCCAGCACACGGGGGACTAGCGGTCCGGAGACCCAGTACTTC,CASTRGTSGPETQYF
TRBV3-1/TRBV3-2,TRBJ2-7,13,TRBD1,few,TGTGCCAGCGGATTAGCAGGGGGCAACGAGCAGTACTTC,CASGLAGGNEQYF
TRBV5-5,TRBJ2-3,14,NA,NA,TGTGCCAGCAGCGACGGGACTTTGTCGGATACGCAGTATTTT,CASSDGTLSDTQYF
TRBV5-4,TRBJ2-1,13,NA,NA,TGTGCCAGCAGCCCCCAAGCGGGTGCTGAGCAGTTCTTC,CASSPQAGAEQFF
TRBV4-1,TRBJ2-2,17,TRBD1,once,TGCGCCAGCAGCCAAGATCCGGGACAGGGGGTAACCGGGGAGCTGTTTTTT,CASSQDPGQGVTGELFF
TRBV23-1,TRBJ1-2,13,NA,NA,TGCGCCAGCACCTCCGAGGGTAACTATGGCTACACCTTC,CASTSEGNYGYTF
TRBV3-1/TRBV3-2,TRBJ1-1,15,TRBD1,NA,TGTGCCAGCAGCCAGCCGGGACAGGGGCTCCGGGAAGCTTTCTTT,CASSQPGQGLREAFF
TRBV7-9,TRBJ2-5,15,TRBD1,NA,TGTGCCAGCAGCTCTGGGACAGGGGGGTGGGAGACCCAGTACTTC,CASSSGTGGWETQYF
TRBV5-1,TRBJ2-5,18,TRBD2,NA,TGCGCCAGCAGCGCCCGGACTAGCGGGGATAGGGGGAAAGAGACCCAGTACTTC,CASSARTSGDRGKETQYF
TRBV6-6,TRBJ2-2,17,TRBD2,NA,TGTGCCAGCAGTCTTCCTCCGGGACTAGCGGGAACCGGGGAGCTGTTTTTT,CASSLPPGLAGTGELFF
TRBV6-5,TRBJ2-1,13,NA,NA,TGTGCCAGCAACGGTCATCAGGACAATGAGCAGTTCTTC,CASNGHQDNEQFF
TRBV4-2,TRBJ2-1,16,NA,NA,TGTGCCAGCAGCCAAGATTTGATTGGCTCTTACAATGAGCAGTTCTTC,CASSQDLIGSYNEQFF